This passage covers 26 T cell receptor beta chains from one sample sequenced in a study. One entry per CDR3 protein results from TCRdb running MiXCR on the RT-PCR reads. The sample lists approximately 720,000 distinct CDR3 sequences; approximately 14% were seen once. Sequencing was done on a sample of memory CD4+ T cells from blood. These receptor sequences come from a female donor in good health, serving as a healthy control.

This clonotype was counted between two and nine times. This rearrangement joins TRBV7-2 to TRBJ1-6; 11 bases line up with TRBD1. This CDR3 is 14 amino acids long. After removal of 5 bases from V and 11 bases from J, the junction contained 5 bases not matched to a gene. Germline CDR1 reads SGHTA; CDR2 reads FQGNSA. CDR3 amino acids: CASSLGTGGTPLHF. The DNA of the CDR3 is TGTGCCAGCAGCCTAGGGACAGGGGGAACACCCCTCCACTTT.

The chain carries TRBV7-9 and TRBJ1-4; no clear D gene. The CDR3 extends over 14 amino acids. V lost 5 bases to trimming and J lost 5 bases, with 12 bases between them. Germline loops: CDR1 SEHNR, CDR2 FQNEAQ (reference sequence). The DNA for the CDR3 is TGTGCCAGCAGCCTATCGGACGGAAATGAAAAACTGTTTTTT. This sequence encodes CASSLSDGNEKLFF. The whole variable domain, remainder taken from reference TRBV7-9 and TRBJ1-4, is DTGVSQNPRHKITKRGQNVTFRCDPISEHNRLYWYRQTLGQGPEFLTYFQNEAQLEKSRLLSDRFSAERPKGSFSTLEIQRTEQGDSAMYLCASSLSDGNEKLFFGSGTQLSVL.

The chain links TRBV30 to TRBJ2-3, with D perhaps being TRBD1 or TRBD2 (5 bases each). Germline CDR1 reads GTSNPN; CDR2 reads SVGIG (reference sequence). The CDR3 totals 14 residues. V lost 3 bases and J 4 bases, leaving 14 bases between the germline ends. The CDR3 here is CAWRAGTSSDTQYF. The CDR3 DNA follows: TGTGCCTGGAGGGCCGGGACGTCGTCAGATACGCAGTATTTT.

The chain recombines TRBV20-1 with TRBJ1-2; the D is unclear. From germline, CDR1 is DFQATT and CDR2 SNEGSKA (reference sequence). This CDR3 spans 13 amino acids. The ends were cut back, 5 bases at V and 2 bases at J, with 12 bases in the middle. The CDR3 DNA is TGCAGTGCTCGGTCTTCGGAGAACTATGGCTACACCTTC. It encodes CSARSSENYGYTF.

This clonotype appeared once. The V call is TRBV12-3 or TRBV12-4, the J call TRBJ2-5, with a tentative D call TRBD1 (5 bases). V gave up 6 bases and J gave up 5 bases, with 22 bases separating them. This CDR3 has 16 residues. CDR3 DNA sequence: TGTGCCAGCAGCCCAGCCCGACAAGGGGCTGGGGAGACCCAGTACTTC. Translated: CASSPARQGAGETQYF.

The CDR3 region is CASSIATGRGNTIYF. CDR3 sequence (DNA): TGCGCCAGCAGCATCGCGACAGGGAGGGGAAACACCATATATTTT. The chain recombines TRBV5-1 with TRBJ1-3; 7 nucleotides align to TRBD1. After removal of 4 bases from V and 4 bases from J, the junction contained 8 bases not matched to a gene. This CDR3 has 15 residues. Germline V gene data show CDR1 as SGHRS and CDR2 as YFSETQ.

This clonotype was recorded a few times. The chain recombines TRBV28 with TRBJ2-3, with 12 bases matching TRBD1. Germline V gene data show CDR1 as MDHEN and CDR2 as SYDVKM. CDR3 length: 17 amino acids. With 4 bases clipped from V and 4 bases from J, the junction kept 9 bases outside the gene matches. For the CDR3, the DNA is TGTGCCAGCAGTTCCCTCGGAGGGGACAGGGGGCCAGATACGCAGTATTTT. Protein: CASSSLGGDRGPDTQYF.

A few counts support this clonotype. The rearrangement uses TRBV6-6 and TRBJ2-1; D ambiguous. V was trimmed by 7 bases and J by 10 bases, leaving 17 bases between them. Germline V gene sequence: CDR1 MNHNY, CDR2 SVGAGI (reference sequence). CDR3 length equals 13 residues. The CDR3 spells CASTPVGMWEQFF. The CDR3 DNA reads TGTGCCAGCACCCCCGTAGGGATGTGGGAGCAGTTCTTC.

The chain links TRBV7-9 to TRBJ2-1; unclear D gene. The V gene's germline CDR1 is SEHNR and CDR2 FQNEAQ (reference sequence). Trimming left V 5 bases short and J 9 bases short, with 14 bases between. CDR3 length equals 13 residues. CDR3 coding DNA: TGTGCCAGCAGCAGCCGGGCCCAAGGTGAGCAGTTCTTC. This codes for CASSSRAQGEQFF.

This chain links TRBV5-1 with TRBJ2-4, with 8 bases identical to TRBD2. The CDR3 covers 14 residues. Germline loops: CDR1 SGHRS, CDR2 YFSETQ. With 4 bases clipped from V and 7 bases from J, the junction kept 7 bases outside the gene matches. The CDR3 region is CASSEGTRGNIQYF. Here the CDR3 DNA reads TGCGCCAGCAGCGAAGGGACTAGGGGGAACATTCAGTACTTC.

This clonotype was seen a handful of times. This chain links TRBV18 with TRBJ1-2, with 7 bases aligning to TRBD1. There are 15 residues in the CDR3. Trimming at V came to 2 bases and at J to 7 bases, leaving 10 bases not matched to a gene. CDR1 KGHSH and CDR2 LQKENI come from the germline V gene. Here the CDR3 DNA reads TGTGCCAGCTCACCAGCCGGGACAGCGGGTTCTGGCTACACCTTC. Protein product: CASSPAGTAGSGYTF.

This clonotype was observed many times. This chain joins TRBV7-8 and TRBJ2-4; D ambiguous. This CDR3 region has 14 residues. The ends were cut back, 5 bases at V and 8 bases at J, with 16 bases in the middle. Germline V gene sequence: CDR1 SGHVS, CDR2 FQNEAQ. The CDR3 is CASSPRNSADIQYF. CDR3 bases: TGTGCCAGCAGCCCGCGAAACTCGGCGGACATTCAGTACTTC.

This clonotype was detected only a few times. This chain connects TRBV20-1 to TRBJ2-5; D perhaps matches TRBD1 (5 bases). The CDR3 loop spans 12 amino acids. Trimming took 1 base from V and 9 from J, leaving 12 bases between them. Germline CDR1 reads DFQATT; CDR2 reads SNEGSKA (reference sequence). The CDR3 DNA is TGCAGTGCTAGAGGTCCAGGCAGGGCCCAGTACTTC. Protein sequence: CSARGPGRAQYF.

The V call is TRBV20-1, the J call TRBJ1-1; 7 nucleotides agree with TRBD1. This CDR3 has 14 amino acids. Unmatched junction bases numbered 12, after V lost 3 bases and J lost 8 bases. The germline gives CDR1 DFQATT, CDR2 SNEGSKA (reference sequence). CDR3 loop: CSARKPRGGLEAFF. The CDR3 coding sequence is TGCAGTGCTAGGAAGCCTAGAGGGGGCTTAGAAGCTTTCTTT.

This clonotype was found a few times. The J gene is TRBJ2-1, the V gene TRBV9; D may be TRBD1 (7 bases). This CDR3 is built from 16 residues. Germline-derived CDR1 and CDR2 are SGDLS and YYNGEE. Trimming took 3 bases from V and 4 from J, leaving 17 bases between them. CDR3 region: CASSASAGQSYNEQFF. For the CDR3, the DNA is TGTGCCAGCAGCGCCTCCGCGGGACAGTCATACAATGAGCAGTTCTTC.

This clonotype was found many times. The chain uses TRBV20-1 and TRBJ2-3; no clear D. V was clipped by 4 bases and J by 1 base, with 15 bases between them. The CDR3 spans 15 residues. The germline gives CDR1 DFQATT, CDR2 SNEGSKA (reference sequence). The CDR3 is CSATQGGIRTDTQYF. As DNA, the CDR3 is TGCAGTGCTACGCAAGGTGGAATACGCACAGATACGCAGTATTTT.

The chain couples TRBV11-1 to TRBJ2-1; the match to TRBD1 covers 12 bases. CDR1 and CDR2 from the germline V gene are SGHAT and FQDESV (reference sequence). This CDR3 is 16 amino acids long. With 5 bases clipped from V and 7 bases from J, the junction kept 9 bases outside the gene matches. CDR3 sequence: CASSLRGTGGINEQFF. The CDR3 nucleotides are TGTGCCAGCAGCCTCCGGGGGACAGGGGGCATAAATGAGCAGTTCTTC.

As concerns this clonotype: A much bigger clone sits one base away, suggesting this may be a read error. The CDR3 spells CSARDQSGGSSTDTQHF. In nucleotides, the CDR3 is TGCAGTGCTAGAGATCAGAGCGGAGGGAGCAGCACAGATACGCAGCATTTT. The chain is built from TRBV20-1 and TRBJ2-3; D unresolved. The DNA matches TRBJ1-5 better at its end, which makes the J call doubtful. This CDR3 contains 17 residues. The germline CDR1 and CDR2 sequences are DFQATT and SNEGSKA (reference sequence).

This clonotype was observed many times. V gene TRBV5-1 combines with J gene TRBJ2-1, with 7 bases lining up with TRBD1. This CDR3 is built from 14 residues. The germline gives CDR1 SGHRS, CDR2 YFSETQ. J lost 8 bases, V lost 2 bases, and 7 bases had no gene match. CDR3 nucleotide sequence: TGCGCCAGCAGCTTCAGACAGGGTTTCGATGAGCAGTTCTTC. Encoded protein: CASSFRQGFDEQFF.

This clonotype came up many times. The CDR3 DNA is TGTGCCAGCAGCTTAGCCCGGACAGGGGCACACGAGCAGTACTTC. Its protein is CASSLARTGAHEQYF. The chain is built from TRBV7-2 and TRBJ2-7, with 9 bases aligning to TRBD1. Germline V CDR1 and CDR2: SGHTA, FQGNSA. The V segment lost 0 bases and the J segment 5 bases; nucleotides outside the gene matches: 5. CDR3 length: 15 amino acids.

This clonotype appeared a few times. The chain uses TRBV9 and TRBJ2-2, with D possibly TRBD1 on 6 matching bases. The CDR3 is 13 residues long. Germline V lookup: CDR1 SGDLS, CDR2 YYNGEE. With 3 bases removed from V and 6 bases from J, the gap between germline ends came to 9 bases. The CDR3 bases are TGTGCCAGCAGCGCGGGACATTCCGGGGAGCTGTTTTTT. Translating gives CASSAGHSGELFF.

This clonotype was picked up many times. This sequence joins TRBV27 and TRBJ2-5; 13 bases map to TRBD2. Germline lookup yields CDR1 MNHEY and CDR2 SMNVEV (reference sequence). CDR3 size: 16 residues. Trimming removed 6 bases from V and 4 bases from J; junction bases left unmatched: 8. CDR3 region: CASRRGTSGMVETQYF. The CDR3, as DNA: TGTGCCAGCAGACGAGGGACTAGCGGGATGGTAGAGACCCAGTACTTC.

There are many counts of this clonotype. The V gene is TRBV5-1, the J gene TRBJ2-7; no clear D gene. Trimming stripped 3 bases from V and 0 bases from J, with 10 bases between. The germline gives CDR1 SGHRS, CDR2 YFSETQ. This CDR3 spans 14 amino acids. CDR3 DNA sequence: TGCGCCAGCAGCTATGACGGAGACTCCTACGAGCAGTACTTC. It codes for CASSYDGDSYEQYF.

This clonotype was observed a few times. The chain recombines TRBV7-2 with TRBJ1-2; D possibly corresponds to TRBD1 (6 bases). The CDR3 covers 13 residues. V shed 5 bases and J shed 7 bases, with 14 bases lying between them. CDR1 SGHTA and CDR2 FQGNSA come from the germline V gene. DNA for the CDR3: TGTGCCAGCAGCCCAGGACGGGGGGCTGGCTACACCTTC. It codes for CASSPGRGAGYTF. The variable domain in full, completed from reference TRBV7-2 and TRBJ1-2, reads GAGVSQSPSNKVTEKGKDVELRCDPISGHTALYWYRQSLGQGLEFLIYFQGNSAPDKSGLPSDRFSAERTGGSVSTLTIQRTQQEDSAVYLCASSPGRGAGYTFGSGTRLTVV.

The chain links TRBV6-6 to TRBJ2-1; D ambiguous. The V and J ends lost 8 bases and 7 bases respectively, with 12 bases between them. Germline-derived CDR1 and CDR2 are MNHNY and SVGAGI (reference sequence). The CDR3 is 12 residues long. CDR3 nucleotides: TGTGCCAGCGGGCGTTCAGGAAATGAGCAGTTCTTC. Its protein is CASGRSGNEQFF.

This chain connects TRBV7-2 to TRBJ2-1; D possibly uses TRBD1 or TRBD2 (6 bases each). CDR1 and CDR2 (germline): SGHTA, FQGNSA. The CDR3 consists of 15 residues. V lost 0 bases and J lost 9, with 15 bases in between. The DNA for the CDR3 is TGTGCCAGCAGCTTAGCTAGTAGGGGGGTGGGTGAGCAGTTCTTC. Protein: CASSLASRGVGEQFF. Drawing the rest from reference TRBV7-2 and TRBJ2-1, the complete variable domain is GAGVSQSPSNKVTEKGKDVELRCDPISGHTALYWYRQSLGQGLEFLIYFQGNSAPDKSGLPSDRFSAERTGGSVSTLTIQRTQQEDSAVYLCASSLASRGVGEQFFGPGTRLTVL.